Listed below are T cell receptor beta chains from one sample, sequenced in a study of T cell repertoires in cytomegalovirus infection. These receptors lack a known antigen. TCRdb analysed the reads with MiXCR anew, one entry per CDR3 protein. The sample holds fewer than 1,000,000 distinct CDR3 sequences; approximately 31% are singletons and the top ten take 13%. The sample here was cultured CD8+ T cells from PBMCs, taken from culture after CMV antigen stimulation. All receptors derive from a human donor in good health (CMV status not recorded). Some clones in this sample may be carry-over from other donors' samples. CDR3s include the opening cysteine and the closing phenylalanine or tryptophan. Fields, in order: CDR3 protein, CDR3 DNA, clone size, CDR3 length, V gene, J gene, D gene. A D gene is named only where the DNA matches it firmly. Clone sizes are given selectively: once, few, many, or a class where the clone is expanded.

CDR3aa: CASSSSWDLGNQPQHF
CDR3nt: TGTGCCAGCAGCTCTTCTTGGGACTTGGGCAATCAGCCCCAGCATTTT
abundance: few
len: 16
v_gene: TRBV7-9
j_gene: TRBJ1-5
d_gene: NA

CDR3aa: CATLRSSTWTEAFF
CDR3nt: TGTGCCACTCTGAGGAGTTCAACGTGGACTGAAGCTTTCTTT
abundance: NA
len: 14
v_gene: TRBV6-2/TRBV6-3
j_gene: TRBJ1-1
d_gene: NA

CDR3aa: CASSLTGLTGTEAFF
CDR3nt: TGTGCCAGCAGCCTCACCGGACTGACGGGGACTGAAGCTTTCTTT
abundance: NA
len: 15
v_gene: TRBV5-8
j_gene: TRBJ1-1
d_gene: NA

CDR3aa: CATARQATNEKLFF
CDR3nt: TGTGCCACCGCGAGACAGGCAACTAATGAAAAACTGTTTTTT
abundance: NA
len: 14
v_gene: TRBV7-6
j_gene: TRBJ1-4
d_gene: NA

CDR3aa: CASSYLAKNIQYF
CDR3nt: TGTGCCAGCAGTTACTTAGCCAAAAACATTCAGTACTTC
abundance: few
len: 13
v_gene: TRBV27
j_gene: TRBJ2-4
d_gene: NA

CDR3aa: CASSPPGTSNGYEQFF
CDR3nt: TGTGCCAGCAGTCCTCCGGGGACTAGCAATGGTTATGAGCAGTTCTTC
abundance: NA
len: 16
v_gene: TRBV12-3/TRBV12-4
j_gene: TRBJ2-1
d_gene: TRBD2

CDR3aa: CASEGRTEAFF
CDR3nt: TGTGCCAGCGAGGGGAGGACTGAAGCTTTCTTT
abundance: few
len: 11
v_gene: TRBV6-2/TRBV6-3
j_gene: TRBJ1-1
d_gene: NA

CDR3aa: CASSKGLADYNEQFF
CDR3nt: TGTGCCAGCAGTAAGGGACTAGCGGACTACAATGAGCAGTTCTTC
abundance: NA
len: 15
v_gene: TRBV27
j_gene: TRBJ2-1
d_gene: TRBD2

CDR3aa: CASSPGGENTEAFF
CDR3nt: TGTGCCAGCAGCCCAGGGGGGGAGAACACTGAAGCTTTCTTT
abundance: NA
len: 14
v_gene: TRBV7-6
j_gene: TRBJ1-1
d_gene: TRBD1

CDR3aa: CASSSPSGVNTGELFF
CDR3nt: TGTGCCAGCAGCTCCCCGTCGGGGGTTAACACCGGGGAGCTGTTTTTT
abundance: NA
len: 16
v_gene: TRBV7-9
j_gene: TRBJ2-2
d_gene: NA

CDR3aa: CSSSETGGSYTEAFF
CDR3nt: TGTTCCAGCAGCGAGACAGGGGGAAGCTACACTGAAGCTTTCTTT
abundance: NA
len: 15
v_gene: TRBV9
j_gene: TRBJ1-1
d_gene: TRBD1

CDR3aa: CASSLGGTSLGHYGYTF
CDR3nt: TGTGCCAGCAGCTTAGGAGGCACCTCACTGGGCCACTATGGCTACACCTTC
abundance: many
len: 17
v_gene: TRBV7-2
j_gene: TRBJ1-2
d_gene: NA

CDR3aa: CASSQDQGTGETQYF
CDR3nt: TGTGCCAGCAGCCAAGATCAAGGGACGGGGGAGACCCAGTACTTC
abundance: few
len: 15
v_gene: TRBV4-2
j_gene: TRBJ2-5
d_gene: NA

CDR3aa: CASTPPGDKRYNEQFF
CDR3nt: TGTGCCAGCACCCCACCTGGGGACAAACGGTACAATGAGCAGTTCTTC
abundance: few
len: 16
v_gene: TRBV6-6
j_gene: TRBJ2-1
d_gene: NA

CDR3aa: CASSLRSGIGGVEAFF
CDR3nt: TGTGCCAGCAGCTTACGGTCAGGTATTGGAGGCGTTGAAGCTTTCTTT
abundance: many
len: 16
v_gene: TRBV7-2
j_gene: TRBJ1-1
d_gene: NA

CDR3aa: CASSQGRTGGEEQFF
CDR3nt: TGCGCCAGCAGCCAAGGGCGGACAGGGGGCGAGGAGCAGTTCTTC
abundance: few
len: 15
v_gene: TRBV4-3
j_gene: TRBJ2-1
d_gene: TRBD1

CDR3aa: CASSLGGVGMDEQYF
CDR3nt: TGTGCCAGCAGTTTGGGAGGGGTGGGGATGGATGAGCAGTACTTC
abundance: few
len: 15
v_gene: TRBV12-3/TRBV12-4
j_gene: TRBJ2-7
d_gene: TRBD2

CDR3aa: CASSLMGGTSTDTQYF
CDR3nt: TGTGCCAGCAGCTTAATGGGCGGAACTAGCACAGATACGCAGTATTTT
abundance: few
len: 16
v_gene: TRBV7-6
j_gene: TRBJ2-3
d_gene: NA

CDR3aa: CASSQQPGRGDSPLHF
CDR3nt: TGCGCCAGCAGCCAACAACCGGGACGCGGAGATTCACCCCTCCACTTT
abundance: few
len: 16
v_gene: TRBV4-1
j_gene: TRBJ1-6
d_gene: NA

CDR3aa: CASSYRASGDTEAFF
CDR3nt: TGTGCCAGCAGCTACAGGGCCTCTGGGGACACTGAAGCTTTCTTT
abundance: NA
len: 15
v_gene: TRBV6-6
j_gene: TRBJ1-1
d_gene: NA

CDR3aa: CAISEPEQTHEQFF
CDR3nt: TGTGCCATCAGTGAGCCGGAACAAACGCATGAGCAGTTCTTC
abundance: NA
len: 14
v_gene: TRBV10-3
j_gene: TRBJ2-1
d_gene: NA

CDR3aa: CASSLYSGGLSEQFF
CDR3nt: TGTGCCAGCAGCTTATATAGCGGGGGGCTCAGTGAGCAGTTCTTC
abundance: NA
len: 15
v_gene: TRBV7-2
j_gene: TRBJ2-1
d_gene: TRBD2

CDR3aa: CTISESTGQITEETQYF
CDR3nt: TGTACCATCAGTGAGTCGACGGGACAAATCACCGAGGAGACCCAGTACTTC
abundance: NA
len: 17
v_gene: TRBV10-3
j_gene: TRBJ2-5
d_gene: NA

CDR3aa: CASGFGVSSYNSPLHF
CDR3nt: TGTGCCAGCGGCTTCGGTGTGAGCTCCTATAATTCACCCCTCCACTTT
abundance: NA
len: 16
v_gene: TRBV7-3
j_gene: TRBJ1-6
d_gene: NA

CDR3aa: CASSPDSGGANVLTF
CDR3nt: TGCGCCAGCAGCCCCGATTCCGGTGGGGCCAACGTCCTGACTTTC
abundance: NA
len: 15
v_gene: TRBV4-3
j_gene: TRBJ2-6
d_gene: NA

CDR3aa: CASSRTSGGAGTQYF
CDR3nt: TGTGCCAGCAGCCGGACTAGCGGGGGGGCGGGGACCCAGTACTTC
abundance: NA
len: 15
v_gene: TRBV27
j_gene: TRBJ2-5
d_gene: TRBD2

CDR3aa: CASSTKDSISGRYNEQFF
CDR3nt: TGTGCCAGTAGTACCAAGGACAGTATCTCTGGTAGGTACAATGAGCAGTTCTTC
abundance: few
len: 18
v_gene: TRBV19
j_gene: TRBJ2-1
d_gene: NA

CDR3aa: CASSFEQGEANEQFF
CDR3nt: TGTGCCAGCAGCTTCGAGCAGGGGGAGGCCAATGAGCAGTTCTTC
abundance: NA
len: 15
v_gene: TRBV7-9
j_gene: TRBJ2-1
d_gene: NA

CDR3aa: CASSPQTRTRHWKLFF
CDR3nt: TGTGCCAGCAGTCCCCAGACAAGGACCCGTCATTGGAAACTGTTTTTT
abundance: few
len: 16
v_gene: TRBV28
j_gene: TRBJ1-4
d_gene: NA

CDR3aa: CASSLVRGGYNEQFF
CDR3nt: TGTGCCAGCAGCTTAGTCCGGGGGGGATACAATGAGCAGTTCTTC
abundance: many
len: 15
v_gene: TRBV7-9
j_gene: TRBJ2-1
d_gene: TRBD2

CDR3aa: CAISLYRDRSGNTIYF
CDR3nt: TGTGCCATCAGTCTTTACAGGGATCGATCTGGAAACACCATATATTTT
abundance: NA
len: 16
v_gene: TRBV10-3
j_gene: TRBJ1-3
d_gene: NA

CDR3aa: CASIPTGDTDTQYF
CDR3nt: TGTGCCAGCATCCCGACAGGGGACACAGATACGCAGTATTTT
abundance: NA
len: 14
v_gene: TRBV6-2/TRBV6-3
j_gene: TRBJ2-3
d_gene: TRBD1

CDR3aa: CASSLGASWAQHF
CDR3nt: TGTGCCAGCAGCTTGGGGGCCTCTTGGGCCCAGCATTTT
abundance: NA
len: 13
v_gene: TRBV5-6
j_gene: TRBJ1-5
d_gene: NA

CDR3aa: CASSKDSYSYNEQFF
CDR3nt: TGTGCCAGCAGCAAGGACAGCTATTCCTACAATGAGCAGTTCTTC
abundance: few
len: 15
v_gene: TRBV11-1
j_gene: TRBJ2-1
d_gene: NA

CDR3aa: CASSSRAGAPHNEQFF
CDR3nt: TGTGCCAGCAGTTCGCGAGCGGGGGCGCCCCACAATGAGCAGTTCTTC
abundance: NA
len: 16
v_gene: TRBV28
j_gene: TRBJ2-1
d_gene: TRBD2

CDR3aa: CATSDTFGGAWTDTQYF
CDR3nt: TGTGCCACCAGTGATACCTTCGGGGGCGCTTGGACAGATACGCAGTATTTT
abundance: few
len: 17
v_gene: TRBV24-1
j_gene: TRBJ2-3
d_gene: NA

CDR3aa: CASSQGLSGKKNIQYF
CDR3nt: TGTGCCAGCAGCCAAGGGCTGTCGGGAAAAAAAAACATTCAGTACTTC
abundance: NA
len: 16
v_gene: TRBV4-2
j_gene: TRBJ2-4
d_gene: NA